This entry lists 14 T cell receptor beta chains sequenced from one sample in a study of T cell responses to AZD1222 COVID-19 vaccine (dated by TCRdb to about 2021). The meaning of the sample's time point label: about 28 days (+/-7) after the second vaccine dose. Library preparation was by the immunoSEQ multiplex PCR assay. The source is immuneACCESS, and TCRdb retained only in-frame sequences with V and J called. Part of the clones is not carried over; for the studies checked, unresolved V genes explain less than half of this, and the remainder is unexplained. The sample table contains 130,000 or so clones; only one count was recorded for 75% to 95% of them. The top ten clones comprise under 2% of the sample. The material was peripheral blood, obtained 28 days after the second AZD1222 dose. The receptors were sampled from an adult who received the AZD1222 COVID-19 vaccine.

The chain uses TRBV5-4 and TRBJ1-2, with TRBD1 as a possible D gene (6 bases). Trimming removed 4 bases at V and 2 bases at J, with 9 bases between. In germline, CDR1 is SGHNT, CDR2 YYREEE (reference sequence). The CDR3 runs 13 residues. CDR3 region: CASSVDRNYGYTF. CDR3 in DNA: TGTGCCAGCAGCGTGGACAGAAACTATGGCTACACCTTC.

The chain combines TRBV9 with TRBJ2-2; D possibly corresponds to TRBD1 (5 bases). The CDR3 contains 14 residues. V shed 0 bases and J shed 4 bases, with 7 bases lying between them. The germline gives CDR1 SGDLS, CDR2 YYNGEE. CDR3 sequence (DNA): TGTGCCAGCAGCGTAGACAGGATCACCGGGGAGCTGTTTTTT. Encoded protein: CASSVDRITGELFF. Full variable domain (remainder filled in from reference TRBV9 and TRBJ2-2): DSGVTQTPKHLITATGQRVTLRCSPRSGDLSVYWYQQSLDQGLQFLIQYYNGEERAKGNILERFSAQQFPDLHSELNLSSLELGDSALYFCASSVDRITGELFFGEGSRLTVL.

The chain is built from TRBV30 and TRBJ2-4; 7 nucleotides line up with TRBD2. This CDR3 region has 14 residues. Trimming took 0 bases from V and 11 from J; bases not matched to a gene: 10. The V gene's germline CDR1 is GTSNPN and CDR2 SVGIG (reference sequence). As DNA, the CDR3 is TGTGCCTGGAGTGTACAATCGGGGGGTTTAGTTCAGTACTTC. Translating gives CAWSVQSGGLVQYF.

This clone appeared a single time. This chain links TRBV7-2 with TRBJ1-6; TRBD1 aligns across 7 bases. The CDR3 length is 16 residues. CDR1 is SGHTA, CDR2 FQGNSA, per germline. The junction had 15 bases not matched to a gene; V was cut back by 6 bases and J by 10 bases. The CDR3 sequence is CASRLPRGTVGSPLHF. CDR3 DNA: TGTGCCAGCAGACTCCCACGTGGGACAGTTGGCTCACCCCTCCACTTT.

This CDR3 reads CASSLGQAGNTIYF. The CDR3 DNA is TGTGCCAGCAGCTTGGGACAGGCTGGAAACACCATATATTTT. The chain joins TRBV5-5 to TRBJ1-3; tentative D call: TRBD1 (6 bases). CDR1 SGHKS and CDR2 YYEKEE come from the germline V gene (reference sequence). V lost 0 bases and J lost 2, with 6 bases in between. This CDR3 is built from 14 residues.

The rearrangement links TRBV5-1 to TRBJ2-1; weak D call: TRBD1 (7 bases). Germline V gives CDR1 SGHRS, CDR2 YFSETQ. V was clipped by 2 bases and J by 4 bases, with 16 bases between them. The CDR3 is made up of 16 amino acids. Here the CDR3 reads CASSFGSRGAYNEQFF. DNA for the CDR3: TGCGCCAGCAGCTTTGGCTCCAGGGGGGCATACAATGAGCAGTTCTTC.

The count of this clone is one. The rearrangement uses TRBV11-2 and TRBJ2-7, with D perhaps matching TRBD2 (6 bases). Trimming left V 1 base short and J 2 bases short, with 9 bases between. CDR1 is SGHAT and CDR2 is FQNNGV in the germline V gene. The CDR3 length is 14 residues. CDR3 residues: CASSLVPGAYEQYF. The CDR3 DNA reads as TGTGCCAGCAGCTTAGTCCCGGGGGCCTACGAGCAGTACTTC.

This rearrangement joins TRBV19 to TRBJ2-1; D possibly corresponds to TRBD1 (6 bases). The CDR3 loop spans 16 amino acids. From germline, CDR1 is LNHDA and CDR2 SQIVND (reference sequence). Trimming cost V 8 bases and J 0 bases, with 17 bases left between them. The CDR3 region has the DNA TGTGCCAGTTCCAAACTGACAGGTAGCTCCTACAATGAGCAGTTCTTC. Amino acids: CASSKLTGSSYNEQFF.

V is TRBV7-8 and J is TRBJ2-5; TRBD2 matches at 11 bases. V lost 5 bases, J lost 3 bases, and 2 bases stayed unmatched. The V gene's germline CDR1 is SGHVS and CDR2 FQNEAQ. CDR3 length: 14 residues. CDR3 bases: TGTGCCAGCAGCCGGGGACTAGCGGAAGAGACCCAGTACTTC. Translation gives CASSRGLAEETQYF.

The rearrangement uses TRBV3-1 (or the pseudogene TRBV3-2) and TRBJ1-5, with D possibly matching TRBD1 (6 bases). Germline CDR1 is LGHDT and CDR2 is YNNKEL (reference sequence). The CDR3 runs to 14 residues. V was pared by 6 bases and J by 4 bases, with 13 bases between. Written as DNA, the CDR3 is TGTGCCAGCAGTGGGGGGGCCTCAAATCAGCCCCAGCATTTT. Translating gives CASSGGASNQPQHF.

V and J are TRBV11-1 and TRBJ1-1; 7 bases agree with TRBD1. The germline gives CDR1 SGHAT, CDR2 FQDESV (reference sequence). The CDR3 covers 14 residues. J was trimmed by 3 bases and V by 1 base; bases with no gene match: 2. The CDR3 sequence is CASSLVDRDTEAFF. The CDR3, as DNA: TGTGCCAGCAGCTTAGTAGACAGGGACACTGAAGCTTTCTTT.

Comments on this clone: Mismatch with germline at one junction end may stem from a read error. The V call is TRBV7-7, the J call TRBJ2-5, with 11 bases fitting TRBD2. Germline assignment: CDR1 SSHAT and CDR2 FNYEAQ (reference sequence). The CDR3 covers 17 residues. DNA for the CDR3: TGTGCTAGCAGCCCCACCGGGACTAGCGGCCCCTCAGAGACCCAGTACTTC. It codes for CASSPTGTSGPSETQYF.

The V and J genes are TRBV5-6 and TRBJ2-1; D remains ambiguous. This CDR3 is 16 amino acids long. Per the germline V gene, CDR1 is SGHDT and CDR2 is YYEEEE. Trimming took off 2 bases at V and 3 bases at J, with 15 bases between the two ends. The CDR3 DNA is TGTGCCAGCAGCTTAGTGTCCGCGGCCTTCTACAATGAGCAGTTCTTC. Amino acid sequence: CASSLVSAAFYNEQFF.

This chain connects TRBV2 to TRBJ1-3; D not certain. The germline V gene encodes CDR1 SNHLY and CDR2 FYNNEI. V lost 5 bases, J lost 0 bases, and 8 bases lay in between. The length of the CDR3 is 14 residues. The CDR3 DNA reads as TGTGCCAGCAGTAGTGTGAGCTCTGGAAACACCATATATTTT. It translates to CASSSVSSGNTIYF.